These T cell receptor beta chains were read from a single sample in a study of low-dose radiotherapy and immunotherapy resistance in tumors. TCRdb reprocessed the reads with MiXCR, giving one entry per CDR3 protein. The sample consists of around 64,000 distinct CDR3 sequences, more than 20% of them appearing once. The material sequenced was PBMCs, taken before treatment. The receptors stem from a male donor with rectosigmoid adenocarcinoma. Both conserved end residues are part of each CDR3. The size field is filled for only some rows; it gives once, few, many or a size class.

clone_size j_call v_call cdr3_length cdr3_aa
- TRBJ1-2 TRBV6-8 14 CASSLDRSNYGYTF
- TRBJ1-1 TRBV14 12 CASSPWGREAFF
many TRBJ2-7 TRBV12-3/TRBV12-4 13 CASSLSDSYEQYF
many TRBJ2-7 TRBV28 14 CASSLGTSTNEQYF
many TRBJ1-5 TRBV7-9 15 CASSGTGLSNQPQHF
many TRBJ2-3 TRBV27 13 CASGQNKADTQYF
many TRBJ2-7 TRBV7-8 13 CASSQTTGYEQYF
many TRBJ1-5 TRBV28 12 CASSLSSQPQHF
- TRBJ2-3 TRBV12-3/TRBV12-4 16 CASRGGSGIITDTQYF
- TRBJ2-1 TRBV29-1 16 CSVGGQGAMHYNEQFF
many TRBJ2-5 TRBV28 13 CASGRGGRETQYF
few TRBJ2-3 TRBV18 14 CASSPSYSTDTQYF
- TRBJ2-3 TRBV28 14 CATLDRGGTDTQYF
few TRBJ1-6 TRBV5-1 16 CASSGGQGRLGSPLHF
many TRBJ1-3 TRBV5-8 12 CASSETGNTIYF
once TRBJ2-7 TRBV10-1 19 CASSAGVVQGSYSGYEQYF
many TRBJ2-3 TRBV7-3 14 CASSTGRSTDTQYF
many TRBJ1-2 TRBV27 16 CASSSPQGARTYGYTF
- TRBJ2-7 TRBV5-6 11 CASSLSAEQYF
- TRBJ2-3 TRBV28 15 CASSVPGQTTDTQYF
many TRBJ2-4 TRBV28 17 CASSLWGVREGKNIQYF
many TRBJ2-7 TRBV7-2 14 CASSVGGGLHEQYF
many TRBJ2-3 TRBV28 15 CASIPPRGSTDTQYF
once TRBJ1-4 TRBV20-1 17 CSARGVGQGASNEKLFF
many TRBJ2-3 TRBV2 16 CASSEDAGLSTDTQYF
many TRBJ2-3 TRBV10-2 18 CASSEMGGLATRTDTQYF
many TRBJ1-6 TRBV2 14 CASTGDTHNSPLHF
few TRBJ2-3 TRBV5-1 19 CASSFGQGLAGAWADTQYF
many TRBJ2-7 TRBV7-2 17 CASSLEHPGQGRGEQYF
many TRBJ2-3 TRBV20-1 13 CSAPVLGGDTQYF
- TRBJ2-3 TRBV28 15 CASIRGRANTDTQYF